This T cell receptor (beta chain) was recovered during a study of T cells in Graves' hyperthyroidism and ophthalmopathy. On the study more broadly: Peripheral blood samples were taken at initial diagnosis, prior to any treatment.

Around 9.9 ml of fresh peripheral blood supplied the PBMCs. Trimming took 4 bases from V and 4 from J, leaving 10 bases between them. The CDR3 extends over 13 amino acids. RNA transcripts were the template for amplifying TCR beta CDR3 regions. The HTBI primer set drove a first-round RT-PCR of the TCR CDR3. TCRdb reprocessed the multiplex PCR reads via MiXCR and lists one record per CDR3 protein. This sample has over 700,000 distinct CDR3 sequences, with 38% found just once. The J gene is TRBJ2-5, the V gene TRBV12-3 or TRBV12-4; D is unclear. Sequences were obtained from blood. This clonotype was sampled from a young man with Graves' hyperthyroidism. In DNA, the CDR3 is TGTGCCAGCAGTTACCTGGGTTCAGAGACCCAGTACTTC. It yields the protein CASSYLGSETQYF.